The next 12 T cell receptor beta chains were all read from a single sample in a study of early T cells in non-severe SARS-CoV-2 infection. TCRdb re-called the 5' RACE reads through MiXCR, storing one row per CDR3 protein. The data contain 61,000 or so distinct CDR3 sequences, more than 10% of them singletons. The specimen was whole blood, collected at baseline. The receptors stem from an adult who was a healthcare worker with PCR-confirmed SARS-CoV-2 infection or an uninfected control (not recorded which). The donor label of this sample is uncertain.

In this sample, this clonotype turned up a few times. This chain uses TRBV6-6 with TRBJ1-2, with 9 bases matching TRBD1. Germline V gives CDR1 MNHNY, CDR2 SVGAGI (reference sequence). The CDR3 sequence is 17 residues long. V lost 3 bases to trimming and J lost 6 bases; unmatched junction nucleotides: 14. The CDR3 DNA sequence: TGTGCCAGCAGTTATTTGAAGTCCGGGACAGGGAACGATGGCTACACCTTC. This codes for CASSYLKSGTGNDGYTF.

This clonotype turned up a few times. V and J are TRBV6-2 or TRBV6-3 and TRBJ2-1; the D is unclear. V was pared by 6 bases and J by 4 bases, with 10 bases between. Germline V gene sequence: CDR1 MNHEY, CDR2 SVGEGT. The CDR3 is 13 residues long. The chain's CDR3 is CASRSYPYNEQFF. The CDR3 nucleotides are TGTGCCAGCAGATCCTACCCGTACAATGAGCAGTTCTTC.

This clonotype was found a few times. The chain joins TRBV27 to TRBJ1-6; 7 bases are shared with TRBD1. The V gene end was trimmed by 6 bases and the J gene end by 9 bases; junction bases not matched to a gene: 5. The CDR3 consists of 13 residues. CDR1 is MNHEY, CDR2 SMNVEV, per germline (reference sequence). The DNA for the CDR3 is TGTGCCAGCAGCGACAGGGAGGGTTCACCCCTCCACTTT. Encoded protein: CASSDREGSPLHF.

This clonotype was detected many times. This chain uses TRBV7-7 with TRBJ2-2, with D perhaps TRBD1 (5 bases). Germline V gives CDR1 SSHAT, CDR2 FNYEAQ (reference sequence). The CDR3 covers 15 residues. V gave up 1 base and J gave up 1 base, with 7 bases separating them. CDR3 sequence (DNA): TGTGCCAGCAGCTTAGGGCAGGGGAACACCGGGGAGCTGTTTTTT. Amino acids: CASSLGQGNTGELFF. The full variable domain, with the rest looked up from reference TRBV7-7 and TRBJ2-2, is GAGVSQSPRYKVTKRGQDVTLRCDPISSHATLYWYQQALGQGPEFLTYFNYEAQPDKSGLPSDRFSAERPEGSISTLTIQRTEQRDSAMYRCASSLGQGNTGELFFGEGSRLTVL.

This clonotype was detected only once. The V and J genes are TRBV2 and TRBJ2-2; D possibly uses TRBD1 or TRBD2 (6 bases each). The ends were cut back, 7 bases at V and 4 bases at J, with 19 bases in the middle. CDR1 and CDR2 from the germline V gene are SNHLY and FYNNEI. This CDR3 has 16 amino acids. CDR3 DNA: TGTGCCAGCACTCCCCACAGGGAGGTTGGCACCGGGGAGCTGTTTTTT. As protein: CASTPHREVGTGELFF.

The table lists this clonotype with a few counts. The V gene is TRBV6-1, the J gene TRBJ1-5; 8 bases are shared with TRBD1. There are 15 residues in the CDR3. V trimming: 7 bases; J trimming: 3 bases; junction bases outside the gene matches: 8. Germline values: CDR1 MNHNS, CDR2 SASEGT. The CDR3 protein is CASILGTGNNQPQHF. In nucleotides, the CDR3 is TGTGCCAGCATTCTCGGGACAGGAAACAATCAGCCCCAGCATTTT.

This clonotype appeared a few times. The chain is built from TRBV20-1 and TRBJ2-4, with TRBD1 matching 9 bases. The V gene end was trimmed by 6 bases and the J gene end by 6 bases; junction bases not matched to a gene: 9. There are 14 residues in the CDR3. Looked up from germline, CDR1 is DFQATT and CDR2 is SNEGSKA (reference sequence). The CDR3 DNA follows: TGCAGTGCAACGTCCGGGACAGGGTTAAACATTCAGTACTTC. Translating it yields CSATSGTGLNIQYF.

The chain employs TRBV5-1 and TRBJ2-3; D is unresolved. CDR3 length equals 13 residues. Germline values: CDR1 SGHRS, CDR2 YFSETQ. Trimming stripped 1 base from V and 6 bases from J, with 9 bases between. Here the CDR3 reads CASSLTETDTQYF. CDR3 DNA sequence: TGCGCCAGCAGCTTGACTGAAACGGATACGCAGTATTTT.

This sequence joins TRBV3-1 and TRBJ2-2, with D possibly TRBD1 on 5 matching bases. The CDR3 consists of 14 residues. The V end was cut by 10 bases, the J end by 3 bases, with 15 bases between. CDR1 LGHDT and CDR2 YNNKEL come from the germline V gene (reference sequence). DNA for the CDR3: TGTGCCACCTCAGGGTTGAGTTACACCGGGGAGCTGTTTTTT. This gives the protein CATSGLSYTGELFF.

The CDR3 DNA follows: TGTGCCAGCAGCGTAGACGGGGGGCCGAAGAACACTGAAGCTTTCTTT. Protein product: CASSVDGGPKNTEAFF. The chain uses TRBV9 and TRBJ1-1; TRBD1 might be the D (6 bases). V was trimmed by 0 bases and J by 1 base, leaving 13 bases between them. Germline V CDR1 and CDR2: SGDLS, YYNGEE. The CDR3 totals 16 residues.

There are a few counts of this clonotype. The chain couples TRBV5-1 to TRBJ1-1, with unresolved D. Germline V CDR1 and CDR2: SGHRS, YFSETQ. The CDR3 sequence is 12 residues long. Between the trimmed V and J ends, which lost 7 bases and 2 bases, there was a span of 9 bases. The CDR3, as DNA: TGCGCCAGCGCCGAGGTAAACACTGAAGCTTTCTTT. Protein sequence: CASAEVNTEAFF.

This clonotype showed up just a few times. This chain connects TRBV21-1 to TRBJ1-1; the table's D call of TRBD1 was not tested on the DNA. TRBV21-1 is a recognized pseudogene. The length of the CDR3 is 17 residues. CDR3 DNA sequence: TGTGCCAGCAGCAAAGTCACCGGGACGTATGTGAACACTGAAGCTTTCTTT. Translation: CASSKVTGTYVNTEAFF.